The clone carrying this T cell receptor beta chain turned up a few times. What it recognizes is unknown. V shed 5 bases and J shed 0 bases, with 6 bases lying between them. Germline V gives CDR1 SGHVS, CDR2 FQNEAQ. The CDR3 runs 13 residues. Synthesis of TCR cDNA relied on 5'RACE template switching, which attached a universal primer site and UMIs. TCRdb passed the 5' RACE reads through MiXCR, listing each CDR3 protein once. Of roughly 70,000 distinct CDR3 sequences listed, approximately 8% were seen once; the top ten hold 41%. This record belongs to a study of T cells after yellow fever vaccination. General study results and limits: Only a small proportion of the clonotypes turned up in both the CD4 and the CD8 compartments, likely arising from convergent recombination. The booster response re-showed most primary clones: 95% to 96% CD4, about 89% CD8. It was a weaker secondary response, yet one that peaked faster, at day 5 versus 15.

This chain links TRBV7-8 with TRBJ2-3; D unclear. This receptor was obtained from a man between 25 and 39 years old who received the YFV17D yellow fever vaccine. The source was CD8+ T cells sorted from PBMCs, collected on the day of the yellow fever booster vaccination. Written as DNA, the CDR3 is TGTGCCAGCAGCGATACTAGCACAGATACGCAGTATTTT. Translating gives CASSDTSTDTQYF.